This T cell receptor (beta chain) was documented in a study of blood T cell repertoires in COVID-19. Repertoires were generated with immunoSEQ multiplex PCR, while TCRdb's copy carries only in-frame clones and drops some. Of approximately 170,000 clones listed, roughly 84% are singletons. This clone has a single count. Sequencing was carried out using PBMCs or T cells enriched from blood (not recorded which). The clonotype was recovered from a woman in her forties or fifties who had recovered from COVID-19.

CDR3 coding DNA: TGTGCCAGCAGCCAACAGGGCCAAATCAGCACAGATACGCAGTATTTT. It specifies CASSQQGQISTDTQYF. This rearrangement joins TRBV4-2 to TRBJ2-3; tentatively, D is TRBD1 (5 bases). V shed 2 bases and J shed 0 bases, with 12 bases lying between them. Germline V gives CDR1 LGHNA, CDR2 YNFKEQ. The CDR3 runs 16 residues.